One sample yielded the 24 T cell receptor beta chains listed below, sequenced in a study of beta chain features in type 1 diabetes (dated by TCRdb to between 2018 and 2020). The receptor library was made with the immunoSEQ multiplex PCR assay. All of the isolated RNA was reverse transcribed with the High Capacity cDNA Reverse Transcription Kit, so expressed TCRB transcripts were sequenced. TCRdb provides this immuneACCESS table in a form limited to in-frame rearrangements. Some clones are lacking; in checked studies, under half of them reflect an unresolved V gene, and why the rest are absent is not known. Across this sample there are a few hundred thousand clones, with around 13% seen only once. The top ten clonotypes cover 0.035% to 0.045% of the sample. Sequences were obtained from naive CD4+ T cells from blood. The meaning of the sample's cell subset or site label: true naive CD4+ T cells. Receptors originate from a man under 40 in good health.

This clone occurred a few times. The CDR3 loop is CASSGSRPSGANVLTF. CDR3 sequence (DNA): TGTGCCAGCAGCGGGTCTAGGCCCTCTGGGGCCAACGTCCTGACTTTC. This chain joins TRBV5-6 and TRBJ2-6, with D hard to call. CDR1 and CDR2 (germline): SGHDT, YYEEEE. Trimming left V 4 bases short and J 0 bases short, with 11 bases between. The CDR3 spans 16 residues.

This clone occurred a few times. CDR3 loop: CASSSRQGAYEQYV. The CDR3 bases are TGTGCCAGCAGCTCTAGACAGGGTGCCTACGAGCAGTACGTC. The V call is TRBV7-9, the J call TRBJ2-7; 7 nucleotides align to TRBD1. CDR1 and CDR2 from the germline V gene are SEHNR and FQNEAQ (reference sequence). CDR3 length: 14 amino acids. Trimming cost V 4 bases and J 2 bases; bases outside gene matches: 5.

There are a few counts of this clone. The chain recombines TRBV9 with TRBJ2-5, with 10 bases that match TRBD2. The CDR3 length is 15 residues. Germline CDR1 is SGDLS and CDR2 is YYNGEE. V was pared by 3 bases and J by 5 bases, with 7 bases of the junction left unmatched. Here the CDR3 DNA reads TGTGCCAGCAGCGCCGGATCTAGCGGGAGTGAGACCCAGTACTTC. This codes for CASSAGSSGSETQYF.

This chain joins TRBV1 and TRBJ2-5; the tabulated D call, TRBD2, remains unverified against the DNA. TRBV1 is shown as a pseudogene. This CDR3 spans 18 amino acids. CDR3 protein: CTSSHDGGPRDQQETQYF. The CDR3 nucleotides read TGCACCAGCAGCCATGACGGGGGACCGAGGGATCAACAAGAGACCCAGTACTTC.

This clone was detected only a few times. The chain joins TRBV11-3 to TRBJ2-5; 9 bases map to TRBD2. The CDR3 spans 17 residues. CDR1 is SGHNT and CDR2 is YENEEA in the germline V gene. J lost 0 bases, V lost 1 base, and 6 bases had no gene match. This CDR3 is CASSLGTSGGNQETQYF. In DNA, the CDR3 is TGTGCCAGCAGCTTAGGGACCAGCGGGGGGAACCAAGAGACCCAGTACTTC.

This clone came up many times. The chain couples TRBV29-1 to TRBJ2-7; 8 bases map to TRBD1. CDR3 length: 14 residues. With 4 bases clipped from V and 1 base from J, the junction kept 6 bases outside the gene matches. From germline, CDR1 is SQVTM and CDR2 ANQGSEA. Here the CDR3 reads CSVAPGQASYEQYF. DNA for the CDR3: TGCAGCGTTGCTCCGGGACAGGCTTCCTACGAGCAGTACTTC.

The chain combines TRBV15 with TRBJ1-1, with a tentative D call TRBD1 (5 bases). The germline V and J ends were trimmed by 5 bases and 0 bases, with 13 bases remaining between them. Germline V gives CDR1 LNHNV, CDR2 YYDKDF (reference sequence). CDR3 length equals 15 residues. The CDR3 sequence is CATSRLPGLNTEAFF. In nucleotides, the CDR3 is TGTGCCACCAGCCGGCTGCCAGGGCTGAACACTGAAGCTTTCTTT.

This clone was seen a handful of times. The rearrangement uses TRBV20-1 and TRBJ2-5; D not certain. V lost 6 bases and J lost 2, with 7 bases in between. In germline, CDR1 is DFQATT, CDR2 SNEGSKA (reference sequence). The CDR3 has 11 residues. DNA of the CDR3: TGCAGTGCGGCCGTTCAAGAGACCCAGTACTTC. Translated: CSAAVQETQYF.

This clone has more than one count but fewer than ten. The rearrangement joins TRBV6-5 to TRBJ2-1; D is undetermined. CDR3 length: 11 residues. Trimming pared 6 bases from V and 3 bases from J, leaving 3 bases between. Germline lookup yields CDR1 MNHEY and CDR2 SVGAGI. The CDR3 here is CASRNYNEQFF. The DNA for the CDR3 is TGTGCCAGCAGAAACTACAATGAGCAGTTCTTC.

This clone was counted only a few times. This chain connects TRBV4-3 to TRBJ2-1; possibly TRBD1 or TRBD2 for D (5 bases each). The CDR3 is 20 amino acids. V lost 1 base and J 6 bases, leaving 28 bases between the germline ends. Germline V lookup: CDR1 LGHNA, CDR2 YSLEER. The CDR3 DNA reads as TGCGCCAGCAGCCAAGCCCCTCCTCGCAGGTGGACAACGGGGACCAATGAGCAGTTCTTC. It yields the protein CASSQAPPRRWTTGTNEQFF.

This clone was observed a few times. The J gene is TRBJ1-2, the V gene TRBV13; D remains unclear. The CDR3 runs to 12 residues. The V and J ends lost 2 bases and 7 bases respectively, with 8 bases between them. The V gene's germline CDR1 is PRHDT and CDR2 FYEKMQ (reference sequence). CDR3 in DNA: TGTGCCAGCAGCTTACAACAGAGTGGCTACACCTTC. Translated, it gives CASSLQQSGYTF.

V and J are TRBV7-6 and TRBJ2-7, with D possibly being TRBD2 (6 bases). The CDR3 totals 14 residues. V was cut by 0 bases and J by 0 bases, with 6 bases left in between. CDR1 and CDR2 from the germline V gene are SGHVS and FNYEAQ. This CDR3 reads CASSLAGGSYEQYV. CDR3 coding DNA: TGTGCCAGCAGCTTAGCGGGAGGCTCCTACGAGCAGTACGTC.

The sample holds a few counts of this clone. The chain recombines TRBV14 with TRBJ2-1; D uncertain. The CDR3 runs to 13 residues. Germline values: CDR1 SGHDN, CDR2 FVKESK. Trimming removed 5 bases from V and 4 bases from J, with 9 bases in between. The CDR3 protein is CASSGMRYNEQFF. The CDR3 DNA reads as TGTGCCAGCAGCGGTATGCGGTACAATGAGCAGTTCTTC.

The chain employs TRBV25-1 and TRBJ2-5, with a possible D match to TRBD2 (7 bases). CDR3 length: 14 residues. Germline assignment: CDR1 MGHDK and CDR2 SYGVNS. Trimming left V 6 bases short and J 1 base short, with 12 bases between. CDR3 nucleotide sequence: TGTGCCAGCAGGAGCCGGGGGGCCCAAGAGACCCAGTACTTC. This translates into CASRSRGAQETQYF.

This clone has only a few counts. The chain is built from TRBV4-3 and TRBJ2-7; no reliable D call. This CDR3 is 13 amino acids long. V gave up 3 bases and J gave up 2 bases, with 8 bases separating them. Germline V gene data show CDR1 as LGHNA and CDR2 as YSLEER. The CDR3 DNA follows: TGCGCCAGCAGCCACCCAGGCGCCTACGAGCAGTACTTC. This codes for CASSHPGAYEQYF.

The chain is built from TRBV9 and TRBJ2-7, with a weak D call TRBD2 (6 bases). Looked up from germline, CDR1 is SGDLS and CDR2 is YYNGEE. The ends were cut back, 0 bases at V and 5 bases at J, with 15 bases in the middle. The CDR3 is made up of 15 amino acids. Here the CDR3 reads CASSVVGAGGNEQYF. The CDR3, as DNA: TGTGCCAGCAGCGTAGTGGGAGCGGGTGGGAACGAGCAGTACTTC.

This clone was seen only a few times. This chain links TRBV5-4 with TRBJ2-5; tentative D call: TRBD2 (6 bases). CDR1 is SGHNT and CDR2 is YYREEE in the germline V gene (reference sequence). The CDR3 extends over 15 amino acids. The V end lost 4 bases, the J end lost 3 bases, and 16 bases lay between the germline ends. The CDR3 coding sequence is TGTGCCAGCAGCGTTCACGGGGGAGGTGAAGAGACCCAGTACTTC. As protein: CASSVHGGGEETQYF.

The chain joins TRBV30 to TRBJ2-3; D is undetermined. Germline loops: CDR1 GTSNPN, CDR2 SVGIG (reference sequence). Trimming shortened V by 1 base and J by 2 bases, and 16 bases separated the two germline ends. The CDR3 extends over 16 amino acids. CDR3 region: CAWSGSGLRLTDTQYF. The CDR3 DNA reads TGTGCCTGGAGTGGGTCTGGCCTGAGACTCACAGATACGCAGTATTTT.

This sequence joins TRBV19 and TRBJ1-3; 7 bases align to TRBD1. The CDR3 is 17 residues long. Germline CDR1 is LNHDA and CDR2 is SQIVND (reference sequence). V shed 2 bases, J shed 2 bases, and the junction held 9 bases outside the gene matches. The CDR3 bases are TGTGCCAGTAGTATATTTCCGGGACAGCGAACTGGAAACACCATATATTTT. It specifies CASSIFPGQRTGNTIYF.

CDR3 region: CASRGRGYGTQYF. As DNA, the CDR3 is TGTGCCAGCAGGGGGAGGGGGTATGGAACGCAGTATTTT. The chain joins TRBV28 to TRBJ2-3; possibly TRBD2 for D (7 bases). Germline CDR1 MDHEN, CDR2 SYDVKM. The CDR3 has 13 amino acids. Trimming left V 6 bases short and J 9 bases short, with 16 bases between.

This clone was picked up a small number of times. This rearrangement joins TRBV28 to TRBJ2-5; 7 bases fit TRBD2. Germline assignment: CDR1 MDHEN and CDR2 SYDVKM. CDR3 length: 14 amino acids. V lost 5 bases to trimming and J lost 2 bases; unmatched junction nucleotides: 5. CDR3 in DNA: TGTGCCAGCAGTCCTAGCGGAATTCAAGAGACCCAGTACTTC. It yields the protein CASSPSGIQETQYF.

This clone showed up just a few times. V gene TRBV15 combines with J gene TRBJ1-2, with D possibly TRBD1 on 5 matching bases. CDR3 length: 13 residues. The germline V gene encodes CDR1 LNHNV and CDR2 YYDKDF (reference sequence). V lost 1 base and J 3 bases, leaving 6 bases between the germline ends. As DNA, the CDR3 is TGTGCCACCAGCAGAGGGGGACACTATGGCTACACCTTC. It yields the protein CATSRGGHYGYTF.

This chain connects TRBV7-2 to TRBJ1-2; 8 bases are shared with TRBD1. The germline CDR1 and CDR2 sequences are SGHTA and FQGNSA. This CDR3 spans 15 amino acids. Losses at the gene ends were 5 bases for V and 8 bases for J; bases not matched to a gene: 13. CDR3 sequence reads: CASSPQTGTGGGYTF. The DNA for the CDR3 is TGTGCCAGCAGCCCCCAAACCGGGACAGGAGGGGGCTACACCTTC.

This clone was seen a few times. The V call is TRBV7-9, the J call TRBJ2-1; 8 bases map to TRBD2. V was pared by 6 bases and J by 1 base, with 5 bases of the junction left unmatched. The CDR3 runs to 15 residues. Germline V gives CDR1 SEHNR, CDR2 FQNEAQ (reference sequence). The CDR3 nucleotides read TGTGCCAGCAGTCGAGCGGGAGCGTCCTACAATGAGCAGTTCTTC. It specifies CASSRAGASYNEQFF.